Presented here are 7 T cell receptor beta chains from one specimen sequenced in a study of shared T cell receptors in the human thymus. Libraries were prepared by immunoSEQ multiplex PCR; TCRdb keeps only in-frame clonotypes and omits some of them. The data hold hundreds of thousands of clones, with around 89% observed a single time. This sample also belongs to another study, concerning human thymus T cells.

The sample comprised thymocytes. All receptors come from a boy younger than two with a congenital heart defect.

The rearrangement uses TRBV5-1 and TRBJ2-7; 9 bases line up with TRBD1. This CDR3 has 15 residues. CDR1 and CDR2 (germline): SGHRS, YFSETQ. V trimming: 2 bases; J trimming: 2 bases; junction bases outside the gene matches: 5. CDR3 sequence: CASSLDRGNPYEQYF. As DNA, the CDR3 is TGCGCCAGCAGCTTAGACAGGGGGAACCCCTACGAGCAGTACTTC.

This clone was counted once. This chain joins TRBV10-3 and TRBJ2-7, with 9 bases fitting TRBD2. In germline, CDR1 is ENHRY, CDR2 SYGVKD. The CDR3 sequence is 16 residues long. The junction had 6 bases not matched to a gene; V was cut back by 3 bases and J by 0 bases. The CDR3 spells CAISDKREESSYEQYF. For the CDR3, the DNA is TGTGCCATCAGTGACAAGCGGGAGGAGAGCTCCTACGAGCAGTACTTC.

V and J are TRBV6-1 and TRBJ2-2; 9 bases line up with TRBD2. The V gene end was trimmed by 5 bases and the J gene end by 7 bases; junction bases not matched to a gene: 8. This CDR3 comprises 15 residues. Germline values: CDR1 MNHNS, CDR2 SASEGT. The CDR3 spells CASSSHSGRGGELFF. CDR3 nucleotides: TGTGCCAGCAGTTCTCATAGCGGGAGAGGCGGGGAGCTGTTTTTT.

The chain couples TRBV28 to TRBJ2-7; 10 bases are a match to TRBD2. The V gene end was trimmed by 5 bases and the J gene end by 2 bases; junction bases not matched to a gene: 3. The CDR3 runs to 14 residues. Germline values: CDR1 MDHEN, CDR2 SYDVKM. The CDR3 nucleotides read TGTGCCAGCAGTAAAGCGGGAGGGCCCTACGAGCAGTACTTC. This encodes CASSKAGGPYEQYF.

Remarks on this clone: Other DNA sequences of this sample code for an identical CDR3. This rearrangement joins TRBV6-5 to TRBJ2-7, with 9 nucleotides matching TRBD2. Germline V gene data show CDR1 as MNHEY and CDR2 as SVGAGI. V dropped 6 bases and J dropped 2; count of bases not matched to a gene: 5. The CDR3 has 14 residues. The CDR3 region has the DNA TGTGCCAGCAGCCAATCTAGCGGGACCTACGAGCAGTACTTC. Its translation is CASSQSSGTYEQYF.

Notes on this clone: The same CDR3 arises from other DNA sequences in this sample as well. The rearrangement joins TRBV2 to TRBJ1-1; D might be TRBD1 (5 bases). Trimming stripped 11 bases from V and 1 base from J, with 14 bases between. This CDR3 has 13 amino acids. Germline CDR1 reads SNHLY; CDR2 reads FYNNEI. CDR3 sequence: CASRGAANTEAFF. The CDR3, as DNA: TGTGCCTCAAGGGGCGCAGCGAACACTGAAGCTTTCTTT.

This clone came up a few times. The rearrangement joins TRBV4-3 to TRBJ2-1; 9 bases fit TRBD2. Germline CDR1 and CDR2: LGHNA and YSLEER. CDR3 length: 16 amino acids. The J segment lost 7 bases and the V segment lost 3 bases, leaving 10 bases of the junction unmatched. Written as DNA, the CDR3 is TGCGCCAGCAGCCACGGACTAGCGCTTGTGGGTAATGAGCAGTTCTTC. As protein: CASSHGLALVGNEQFF.